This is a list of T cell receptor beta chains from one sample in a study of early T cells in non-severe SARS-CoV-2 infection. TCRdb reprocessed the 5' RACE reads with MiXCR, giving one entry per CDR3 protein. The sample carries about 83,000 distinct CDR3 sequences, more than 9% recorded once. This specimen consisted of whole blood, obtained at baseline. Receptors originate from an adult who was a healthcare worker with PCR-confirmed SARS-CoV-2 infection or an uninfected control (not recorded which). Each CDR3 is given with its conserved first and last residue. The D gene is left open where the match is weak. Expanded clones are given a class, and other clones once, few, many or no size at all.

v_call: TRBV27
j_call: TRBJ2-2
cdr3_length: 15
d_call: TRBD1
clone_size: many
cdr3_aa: CASSSGQGGSPELFF
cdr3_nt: TGTGCCAGCAGTTCAGGACAGGGGGGAAGTCCGGAGCTGTTTTTT

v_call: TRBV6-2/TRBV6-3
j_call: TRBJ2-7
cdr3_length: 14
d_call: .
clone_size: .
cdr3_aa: CASRPGHGFYEQYF
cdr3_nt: TGTGCCAGCAGACCGGGACACGGGTTCTACGAGCAGTACTTC

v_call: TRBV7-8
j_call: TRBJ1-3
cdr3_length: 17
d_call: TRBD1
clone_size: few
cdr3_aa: CASSFHLRQGAGNTIYF
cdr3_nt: TGTGCCAGCAGCTTCCACCTGAGACAGGGGGCAGGAAACACCATATATTTT

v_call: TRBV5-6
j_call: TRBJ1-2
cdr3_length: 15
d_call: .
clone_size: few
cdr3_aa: CASSFYSQDNYGYTF
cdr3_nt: TGTGCCAGCAGCTTTTACTCGCAGGATAACTATGGCTACACCTTC

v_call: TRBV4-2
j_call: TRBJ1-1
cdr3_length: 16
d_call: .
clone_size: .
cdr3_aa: CASSHLLGDGGTEAFF
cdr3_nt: TGTGCCAGCAGCCACCTTCTTGGGGACGGGGGGACTGAAGCTTTCTTT

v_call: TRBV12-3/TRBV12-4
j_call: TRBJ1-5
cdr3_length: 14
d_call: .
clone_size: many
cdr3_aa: CASSLEGQGQPQHF
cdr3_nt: TGTGCCAGCAGTTTAGAGGGGCAGGGACAGCCCCAGCATTTT

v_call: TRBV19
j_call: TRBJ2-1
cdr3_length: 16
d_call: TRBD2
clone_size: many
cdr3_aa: CASSFPSGSSYNEQFF
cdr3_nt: TGTGCCAGTAGTTTTCCTAGCGGGAGCTCCTACAATGAGCAGTTCTTC

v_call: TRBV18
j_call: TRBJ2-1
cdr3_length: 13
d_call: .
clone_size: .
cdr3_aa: CASSLGTSNEQFF
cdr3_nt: TGTGCCAGCTCACTCGGGACTTCCAATGAGCAGTTCTTC

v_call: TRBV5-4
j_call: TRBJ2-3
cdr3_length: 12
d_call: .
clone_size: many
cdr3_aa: CASRRNTDTQYF
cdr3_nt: TGTGCCAGCAGAAGGAACACAGATACGCAGTATTTT

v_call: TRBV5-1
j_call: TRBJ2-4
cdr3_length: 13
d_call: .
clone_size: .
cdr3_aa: CASSLGLENIQYF
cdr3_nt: TGCGCCAGCAGCTTGGGACTAGAAAACATTCAGTACTTC

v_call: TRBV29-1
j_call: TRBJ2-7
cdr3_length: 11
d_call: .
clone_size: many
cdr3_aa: CSVGQTYEQYF
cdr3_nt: TGCAGCGTCGGACAGACCTACGAGCAGTACTTC

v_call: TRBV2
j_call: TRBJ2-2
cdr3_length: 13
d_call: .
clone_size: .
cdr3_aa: CASRQGRSGELFF
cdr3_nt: TGTGCCAGCAGACAGGGTAGATCCGGGGAGCTGTTTTTT

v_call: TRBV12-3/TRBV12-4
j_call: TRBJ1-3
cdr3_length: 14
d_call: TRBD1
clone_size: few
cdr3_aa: CASSRQGSGNTIYF
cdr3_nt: TGTGCCAGCAGCAGACAGGGGAGCGGAAACACCATATATTTT

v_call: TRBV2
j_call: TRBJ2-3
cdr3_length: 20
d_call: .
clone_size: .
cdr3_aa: CASTYDPRGLPKISTDTQYF
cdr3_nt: TGTGCCAGTACTTACGATCCCAGGGGATTGCCCAAAATCAGCACAGATACGCAGTATTTT

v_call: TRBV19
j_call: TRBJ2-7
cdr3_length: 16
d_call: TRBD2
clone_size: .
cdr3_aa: CASSDTTGGLSYEQYF
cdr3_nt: TGTGCCAGTAGTGATACGACGGGAGGTCTATCCTACGAGCAGTACTTC

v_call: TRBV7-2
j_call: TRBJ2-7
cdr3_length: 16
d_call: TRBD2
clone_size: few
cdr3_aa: CASSLVGTSGGYEQYF
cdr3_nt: TGTGCCAGCAGCCTAGTGGGGACTAGCGGGGGTTACGAGCAGTACTTC

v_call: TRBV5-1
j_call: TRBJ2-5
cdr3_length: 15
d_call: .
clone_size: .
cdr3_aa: CASSLNVGDQETQYF
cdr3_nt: TGCGCCAGCAGCTTGAACGTCGGGGATCAAGAGACCCAGTACTTC

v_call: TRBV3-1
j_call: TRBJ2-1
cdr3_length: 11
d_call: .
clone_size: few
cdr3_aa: CASSSHTEQFF
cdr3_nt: TGTGCCAGCAGCTCCCACACTGAGCAGTTCTTC

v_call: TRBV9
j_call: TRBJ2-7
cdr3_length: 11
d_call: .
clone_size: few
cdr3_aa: CASSVGSEQYF
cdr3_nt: TGTGCCAGCAGCGTAGGATCCGAGCAGTACTTC

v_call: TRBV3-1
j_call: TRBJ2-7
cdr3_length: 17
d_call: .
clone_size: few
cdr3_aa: CASSPLLGAGDTYEQYF
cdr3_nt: TGTGCCAGCAGCCCCCTTTTGGGCGCGGGCGATACCTACGAGCAGTACTTC

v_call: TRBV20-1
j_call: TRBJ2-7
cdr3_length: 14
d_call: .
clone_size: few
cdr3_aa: CSARDWAASYEQYF
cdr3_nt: TGCAGTGCTAGAGATTGGGCTGCCTCCTACGAGCAGTACTTC

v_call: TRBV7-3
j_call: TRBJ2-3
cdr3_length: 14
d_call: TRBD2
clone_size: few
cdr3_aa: CASSLGAGQDTQYF
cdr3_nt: TGTGCCAGCAGCTTAGGAGCGGGGCAAGATACGCAGTATTTT

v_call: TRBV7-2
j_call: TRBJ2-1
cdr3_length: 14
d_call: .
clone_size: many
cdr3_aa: CASSLAAEYNEQFF
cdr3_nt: TGTGCCAGCAGCTTAGCCGCGGAGTACAATGAGCAGTTCTTC

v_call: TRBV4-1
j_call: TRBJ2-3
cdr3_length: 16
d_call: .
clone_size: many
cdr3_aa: CASSQGLQPSTDTQYF
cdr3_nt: TGCGCCAGCAGCCAAGGTCTCCAACCGAGCACAGATACGCAGTATTTT

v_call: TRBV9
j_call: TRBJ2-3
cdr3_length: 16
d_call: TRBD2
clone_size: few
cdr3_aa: CARSVLNGVAGDTQYF
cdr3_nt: TGTGCCAGAAGCGTACTCAATGGGGTAGCGGGAGATACGCAGTATTTT

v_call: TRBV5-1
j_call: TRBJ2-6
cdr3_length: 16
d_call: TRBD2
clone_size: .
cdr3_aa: CASSSYSLAGQSVLTF
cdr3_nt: TGCGCCAGCAGCTCCTATTCGCTAGCGGGGCAGAGCGTCCTGACTTTC

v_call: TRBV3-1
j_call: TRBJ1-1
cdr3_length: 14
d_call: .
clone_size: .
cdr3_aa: CASSQVGSNTEAFF
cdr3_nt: TGTGCCAGCAGCCAAGTAGGGAGTAACACTGAAGCTTTCTTT

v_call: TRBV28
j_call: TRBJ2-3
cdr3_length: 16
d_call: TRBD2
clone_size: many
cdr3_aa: CASSAGLAVESDTQYF
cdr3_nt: TGTGCCAGCAGTGCCGGACTAGCTGTGGAGTCAGATACGCAGTATTTT

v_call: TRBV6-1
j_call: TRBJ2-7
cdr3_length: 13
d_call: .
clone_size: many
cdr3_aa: CASSEFGGYEQYF
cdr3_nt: TGTGCCAGCAGTGAATTCGGGGGATACGAGCAGTACTTC

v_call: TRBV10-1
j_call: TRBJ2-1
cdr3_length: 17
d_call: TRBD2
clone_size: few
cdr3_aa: CASSKTGTSGRSNEQFF
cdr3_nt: TGCGCCAGCAGTAAGACCGGGACTAGCGGGAGAAGTAATGAGCAGTTCTTC

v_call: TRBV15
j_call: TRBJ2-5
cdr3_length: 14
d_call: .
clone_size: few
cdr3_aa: CATSRDPLAETQYF
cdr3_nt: TGTGCCACCAGCAGAGATCCTCTGGCAGAGACCCAGTACTTC

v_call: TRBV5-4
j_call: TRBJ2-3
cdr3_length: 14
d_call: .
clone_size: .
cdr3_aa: CASSFNGRTDTQYF
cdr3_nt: TGTGCCAGCAGCTTCAACGGTCGGACAGATACGCAGTATTTT

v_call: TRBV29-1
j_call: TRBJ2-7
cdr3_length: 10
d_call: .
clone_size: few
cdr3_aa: CSVEADEQYF
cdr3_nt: TGCAGCGTTGAAGCGGACGAGCAGTACTTC

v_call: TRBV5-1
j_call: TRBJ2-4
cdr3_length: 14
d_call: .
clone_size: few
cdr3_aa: CASSSGTAKNIQYF
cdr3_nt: TGCGCCAGCAGCTCCGGGACAGCCAAAAACATTCAGTACTTC

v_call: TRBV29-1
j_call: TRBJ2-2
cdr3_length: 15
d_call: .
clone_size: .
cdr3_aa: CSVGHLGHSGGELFF
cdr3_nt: TGCAGCGTCGGTCACTTGGGACATTCTGGCGGGGAGCTGTTTTTT

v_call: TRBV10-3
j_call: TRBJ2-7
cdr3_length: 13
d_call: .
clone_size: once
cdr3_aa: CAISEAPPSEQYF
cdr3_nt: TGTGCCATCAGTGAAGCTCCCCCTAGTGAGCAGTACTTC

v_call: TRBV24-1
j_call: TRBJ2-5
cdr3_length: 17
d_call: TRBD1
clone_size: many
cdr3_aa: CATSDPIRGTGGETQYF
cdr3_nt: TGTGCCACCAGTGATCCCATCCGCGGGACAGGAGGGGAGACCCAGTACTTC

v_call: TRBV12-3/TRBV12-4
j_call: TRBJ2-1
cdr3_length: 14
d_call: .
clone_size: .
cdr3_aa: CASRSSISYNEQFF
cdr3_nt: TGTGCCAGCAGGAGTTCCATCTCCTACAATGAGCAGTTCTTC

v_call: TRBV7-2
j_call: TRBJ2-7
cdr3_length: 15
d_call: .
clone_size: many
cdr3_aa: CASSPRLGTSYEQYF
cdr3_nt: TGTGCCAGCAGCCCTCGACTAGGTACCTCCTACGAGCAGTACTTC

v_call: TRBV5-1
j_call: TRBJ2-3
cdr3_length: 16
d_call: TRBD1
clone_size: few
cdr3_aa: CASSSGQGVGTDTQYF
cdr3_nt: TGCGCCAGCAGTTCGGGACAGGGGGTTGGAACAGATACGCAGTATTTT

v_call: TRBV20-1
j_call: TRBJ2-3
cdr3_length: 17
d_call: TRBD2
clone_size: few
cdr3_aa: CSARDLVLAGYTDTQYF
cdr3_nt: TGCAGTGCTAGAGACCTCGTCTTAGCGGGTTACACAGATACGCAGTATTTT

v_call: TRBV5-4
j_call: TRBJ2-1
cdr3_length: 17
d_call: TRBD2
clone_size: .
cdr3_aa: CASSTGLPGGGYNEQFF
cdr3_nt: TGTGCCAGCAGCACGGGACTCCCGGGGGGTGGATACAATGAGCAGTTCTTC

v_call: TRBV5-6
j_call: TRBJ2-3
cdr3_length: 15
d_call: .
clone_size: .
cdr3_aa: CASSPTGPQTDTQYF
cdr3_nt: TGTGCCAGCAGTCCTACAGGGCCCCAGACAGATACGCAGTATTTT

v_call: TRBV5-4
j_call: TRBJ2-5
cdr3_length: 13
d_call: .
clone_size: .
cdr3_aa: CASSLPGQETQYF
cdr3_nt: TGTGCCAGCAGTCTCCCGGGCCAAGAGACCCAGTACTTC